The source of this TCR beta chain is a study of cytomegalovirus exposure and HLA in healthy donors (dated by TCRdb to about 2017). Concerning the study at large: In an earlier analysis of 587 of the donors, 250 to 300 Gb of sequence data and approximately 100 million unique TCR beta sequences from 150 million to 200 million T cells were reported. About 330 gigabases of sequencing data and 70 million to 95 million unique TCR sequences made up an early release that covered 500 to 650 HLA-typed donors. Of the roughly 400 genotyped donors, 75% to 85% were placed in the genetic ancestry cluster associated with self-reported Caucasian donors. The study was designed to test whether signatures of past pathogen exposure could be identified by cataloging public T cell receptors. Using immunosequencing, the study profiled T cell repertoires from about 650 subjects and related those repertoires to cytomegalovirus serostatus. Along with the roughly 610-subject first cohort, a separate validation cohort of over 90 different subjects was used. High-throughput TCR immunosequencing, statistical association of individual TCRs with disease status, and machine learning were combined to predict cytomegalovirus infection status. A later analysis re-analyzed previously published TCR beta repertoires from roughly 630 donors and added high-resolution HLA genotyping to study TCR occurrence patterns. In the later analysis, no new phenotypic data were used to find candidate immune exposures; instead, reliance was placed on TCR beta sequences and their occurrence across donors. An earlier analysis of some 500 of the donors used high-throughput TCR beta sequencing to judge whether each TCR beta V gene segment behaved as functional or pseudogenic. Donor age, sex, ethnicity and CMV serostatus were compiled alongside the repertoire data. Genome-wide SNP genotypes for about 60% of the roughly 670 donors were used in a later genetic analysis, which treated that subset as a discovery cohort. Every discovery cohort repertoire had been produced on one sequencing platform. HLA typing covered class I and class II loci at four-digit resolution. The number of typed donors differed by locus: about 629-640 for A, B, C, DRB1 and DQB1; 500 to 550 for DQA1; around 610 for DPA1; and 400 to 480 for DPB1. Several DR-DQ haplotypes were treated as single units for association and clustering because of strong linkage in the cohort. On average, around 240,000 unique TCR beta nucleotide sequences were sequenced per donor among a few hundred genotyped donors of the cohort, with 15% to 20% of those sequences being non-productive. What the authors observed across the whole study: When HLA alleles, especially DR and DQ, strongly co-occurred, attributing TCR associations to individual alleles was difficult. Because counts were too low, roughly 16 rarely observed V segments, including chromosome 9 orphons, were excluded from the earlier analysis of around 590 of the donors. In an earlier analysis of some 500 of the donors, most TCR beta V segments appeared in productive rearrangements about 87% or about 30% of the time, broadly matching IMGT annotations. A few of the identified cytomegalovirus-associated TCR beta chains were confirmed in vitro to be specific for cytomegalovirus antigens. In a later analysis, several top co-occurrence clusters were reported to appear linked to parvovirus B19, influenza, CMV and Epstein-Barr virus. According to the authors, the approach could potentially be generalized to other disease states and immunological phenotypes. The classifier was reported to diagnose cytomegalovirus status with high specificity and sensitivity in both the original cohort and the validation cohort. According to a later analysis, most CMV-associated TCR beta chains appeared to be HLA-restricted, and the HLA associations seemed to be driven largely by CMV exposure. CMV serostatus was the only immune exposure information available for the cohort. HLA typing was unavailable for some donors at each locus, so association tests used only the typed subset. A further reported finding was that TCR beta sequences accurately predicted the HLA-A and HLA-B alleles for most subjects in the first cohort. V-gene and J-gene trimming of TCR beta chains was associated with a missense DCLRE1C variant in a later genetic analysis, and the association was replicated in an independent cohort. In a later analysis, the rate of TCR association differed among HLA loci, with DRB1 alleles having the most associated TCRs and HLA-C alleles having the fewest. The cohort was sequenced for TCR beta chains only, and without alpha or paired-chain data the features that could be detected were limited. In the study, 150 to 200 TCR beta chains were listed as associated with cytomegalovirus. Sequencing depth was assumed to be roughly uniform across donors in the presence/absence analyses, though that assumption may not hold. A later analysis associated 16,951 TCR beta sequences with specific HLA alleles at a false discovery rate of 0.05. Most TCR sequences were seen in very few donors, while some public TCRs were found in many individuals. The sequencing pipeline was judged likely to have produced a cluster of highly shared sequence variants as a technical artifact. Compared with the roughly 710-donor mean, donors in an Asian-associated ancestry cluster had fewer N-insertions in productive TCRs, according to a later genetic analysis. Some IMGT-functional V segments, including TRBV6-2 and TRBV6-3, could not be distinguished by the 87-base-pair reads and were therefore excluded. A later analysis found that HLA-associated TCR beta chains were more clonally expanded and had lower generation probabilities than equally common non-associated chains. Linkage disequilibrium might explain the correlated functional status among segregating V segments, but an unknown experimental factor could not be ruled out.

The cohort was made up of approximately 670 healthy bone marrow donors. At the time of sampling, every cohort member was nominally healthy, though immune exposures that went unrecorded were likely present. The donor tested CMV seronegative and was one of the 352 seronegative cohort members. A peripheral blood sample was collected from each donor, and TCR beta sequencing was performed on peripheral blood mononuclear cells. The Qiagen DNeasy Blood Extraction Kit was used to extract genomic DNA from the blood cell samples. Relative to germline, V is 5 bases shorter and J is 6 bases shorter, with 14 bases between their ends. CDR3 length: 13 amino acids, cysteine to phenylalanine. The sequence is cut down to CDR3 DNA, 39 bases in frame from base 1. CDR1 is given as PRHDT and CDR2 as FYEKMQ, both from the germline V gene (reference sequence). The sample holds a few counts of this clone. The target of this receptor is not known. Within one base of it there is no much larger clone, and no base qualities were kept.

Libraries were built with the immunoSEQ multiplex PCR assay. A mixture of 60 forward primers for TCR Vbeta segments and 13 reverse primers for TCR Jbeta segments was used in the multiplex PCR. The CDR3 region of rearranged TCR beta genes was amplified from genomic DNA by a multiplex PCR assay. The Illumina HiSeq System was used to sequence the amplified TCR beta libraries as 87-base-pair reads. On the study's bioinformatics: In a later analysis, tens of millions of unique TCR beta chains were counted across the 650 to 700 repertoires, and roughly 10 million of these chains were shared by at least two donors. A nearest-neighbor algorithm error-corrected the raw reads and collapsed the reads into unique sequences, merging closely related sequences to remove PCR and sequencing errors. To assign V, D and J gene segments, CDR3 sequences were aligned to IMGT reference sequences. For a sequence to be retained, a match of at least six nucleotides was required to both a V gene segment and a J gene segment. Rearrangements were called productive when the CDR3 lacked stop codons and stayed in frame with V and J; all others were non-productive. CDR3 was defined by IMGT convention, running from the second conserved V-encoded cysteine to the conserved J-encoded phenylalanine. In an earlier analysis of 587 of the donors, sequences lacking an unambiguous match to a single V gene segment were excluded. In an earlier analysis of several hundred of the donors, a V segment was called functional when productive rearrangements were above 56.7%, and segregating when the standard deviation between donors exceeded 5%. A statistical classification framework was built to diagnose cytomegalovirus status from the catalog of TCR beta chain sequences. In a later analysis, V and J genes were assigned by comparing TCR nucleotide sequences against IMGT/GENE-DB human TR gene sequences. In a later analysis, CDR3 sequences and most-parsimonious VDJ recombination scenarios were assigned using the TCRdist pipeline. In a later analysis, each TCR beta chain was defined by its CDR3 amino acid sequence together with its V-gene family, and reads lacking a unique V-gene family were excluded. In a later analysis, several hundred highly shared, low-generation-probability nucleotide sequences were removed to address suspected cross-contamination and a sequencing artifact. For each public chain, a later analysis derived a clonal expansion index from normalized ranks of inferred template counts within each repertoire. In a later analysis, generation probabilities were computed with a VDJ recombination model fitted to out-of-frame rearrangements, and the resulting probabilities were checked against IGoR. Hypergeometric tests were used in a later analysis to score TCR-TCR, TCR-HLA and TCR-CMV co-occurrence, with a repertoire-size bias correction applied to the TCR pairs. False discovery rates were estimated in a later analysis by permuting HLA or CMV assignments 20 times. In a later analysis, co-occurring TCRs were grouped with DBSCAN, and TCRdist sequence similarity was added when clustering was performed within HLA-allele-positive subsets. Co-occurrence clustering excluded repertoires with fewer than 30,000 or more than 120,000 public chains, plus five with anomalous nucleotide sharing. As stored in TCRdb, this immuneACCESS dataset retains in-frame rearrangements with V and J assigned. A fraction of the clones does not appear; measured against another copy, unresolved V genes explain less than half of the discrepancy, and the remainder lacks a known reason. V and J calls and clone size are as listed in that table; D and trimming were resolved from the DNA. This sample lists around 170,000 clones; approximately 80% were detected once. The ten largest make up around 2.4% of the sample.

The source of this sequence is a man aged 55-75 years in good health and CMV-seronegative. The sequence is built from TRBV13 and TRBJ2-7, with TRBD1 as a weak D call on 6 bases. The sample was PBMCs. The DNA sequence is TGTGCCAGCAGCGCCCACCAGGGGACCGAGCAGTACTTC. It codes for CASSAHQGTEQYF.